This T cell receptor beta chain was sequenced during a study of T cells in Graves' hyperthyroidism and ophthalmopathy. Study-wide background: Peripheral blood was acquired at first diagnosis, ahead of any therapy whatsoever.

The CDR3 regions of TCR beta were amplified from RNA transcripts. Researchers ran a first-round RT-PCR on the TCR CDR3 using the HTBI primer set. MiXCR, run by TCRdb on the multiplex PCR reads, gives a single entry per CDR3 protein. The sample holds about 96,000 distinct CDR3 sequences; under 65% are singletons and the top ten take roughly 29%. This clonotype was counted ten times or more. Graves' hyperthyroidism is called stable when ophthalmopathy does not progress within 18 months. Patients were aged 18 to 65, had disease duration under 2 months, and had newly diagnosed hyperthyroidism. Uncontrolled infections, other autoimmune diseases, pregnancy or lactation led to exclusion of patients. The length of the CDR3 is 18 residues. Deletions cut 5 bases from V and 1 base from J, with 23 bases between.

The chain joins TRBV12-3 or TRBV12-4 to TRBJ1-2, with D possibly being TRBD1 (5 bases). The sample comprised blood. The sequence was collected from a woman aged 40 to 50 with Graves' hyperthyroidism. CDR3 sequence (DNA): TGTGCCAGCAGTGCCTCCTTGAGCCTTGGACACCTTAACTATGGCTACACCTTC. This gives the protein CASSASLSLGHLNYGYTF.